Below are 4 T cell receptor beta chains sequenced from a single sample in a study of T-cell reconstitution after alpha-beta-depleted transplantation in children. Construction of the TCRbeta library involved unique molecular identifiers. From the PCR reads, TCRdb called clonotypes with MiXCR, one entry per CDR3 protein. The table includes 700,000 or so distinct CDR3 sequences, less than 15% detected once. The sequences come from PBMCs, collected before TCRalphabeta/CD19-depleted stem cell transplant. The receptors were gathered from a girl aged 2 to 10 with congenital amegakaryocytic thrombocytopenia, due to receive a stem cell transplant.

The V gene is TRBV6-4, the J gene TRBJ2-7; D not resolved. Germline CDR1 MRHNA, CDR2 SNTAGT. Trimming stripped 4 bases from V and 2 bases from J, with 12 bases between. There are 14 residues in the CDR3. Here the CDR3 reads CASSVVASPYEQYF. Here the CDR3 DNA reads TGTGCCAGCAGTGTAGTGGCATCACCCTACGAGCAGTACTTC.

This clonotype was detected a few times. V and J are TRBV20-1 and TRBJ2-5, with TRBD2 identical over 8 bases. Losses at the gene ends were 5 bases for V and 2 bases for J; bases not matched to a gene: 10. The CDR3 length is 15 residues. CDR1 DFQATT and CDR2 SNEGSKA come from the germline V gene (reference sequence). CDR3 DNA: TGCAGTGCTTGGCTAGCGGGTGCCATACAAGAGACCCAGTACTTC. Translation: CSAWLAGAIQETQYF.

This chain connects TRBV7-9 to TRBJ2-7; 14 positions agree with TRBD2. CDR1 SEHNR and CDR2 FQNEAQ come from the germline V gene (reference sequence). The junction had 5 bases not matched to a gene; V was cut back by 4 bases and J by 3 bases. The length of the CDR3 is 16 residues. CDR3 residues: CASSWTSGRRFYEQYF. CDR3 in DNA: TGTGCCAGCAGCTGGACTAGCGGGAGGAGGTTCTACGAGCAGTACTTC.

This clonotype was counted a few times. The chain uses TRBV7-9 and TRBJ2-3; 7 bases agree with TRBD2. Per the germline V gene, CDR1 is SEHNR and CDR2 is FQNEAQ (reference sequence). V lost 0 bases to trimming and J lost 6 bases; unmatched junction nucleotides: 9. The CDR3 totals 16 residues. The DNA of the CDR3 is TGTGCCAGCAGCTTAGCGCGTCAGGGAGCGGGGGATACGCAGTATTTT. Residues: CASSLARQGAGDTQYF.